Presented here are 31 T cell receptor beta chains from one specimen sequenced in a study of graft-versus-host responses after intestinal transplantation. Antigens for these TCRs are unknown. The assay was immunoSEQ multiplex PCR, and TCRdb's table has in-frame clones only and misses some. The sample has some 80,000 clones, 85% to 95% seen once. The sequenced sample was unstimulated CD8+ T cells sorted from spleen or lymph node cells, obtained before transplant. The receptors were sampled from a human donor who was the organ donor for an intestinal transplant.

V and J are TRBV13 and TRBJ2-2, with TRBD1 matching 10 bases. Germline V gives CDR1 PRHDT, CDR2 FYEKMQ (reference sequence). The V gene end was trimmed by 5 bases and the J gene end by 4 bases; junction bases not matched to a gene: 4. The CDR3 is 15 residues long. DNA of the CDR3: TGTGCCAGCAGCCAGGGGACAGGGGCCACCGGGGAGCTGTTTTTT. Encoded protein: CASSQGTGATGELFF.

This chain connects TRBV18 to TRBJ2-7; a weak D match, TRBD1 (5 bases). The CDR3 covers 14 residues. CDR1 KGHSH and CDR2 LQKENI come from the germline V gene. V was trimmed by 2 bases and J by 4 bases, leaving 12 bases between them. CDR3 coding DNA: TGTGCCAGCTCACCAGGTCGGCAGGGATACGAGCAGTACTTC. Its protein product is CASSPGRQGYEQYF.

V and J are TRBV5-3 and TRBJ2-7, with D tentatively TRBD2 (6 bases). TRBV5-3 is noted as an ORF with a role that remains uncertain. Trimming left V 8 bases short and J 5 bases short, with 23 bases between. The CDR3 contains 15 residues. CDR3 loop: CASPPEGDMAHEQYF. Written as DNA, the CDR3 is TGTGCCAGCCCCCCGGAGGGCGACATGGCCCACGAGCAGTACTTC.

This sequence joins TRBV27 and TRBJ1-1; tentatively, D is TRBD1 (5 bases). Trimming removed 3 bases at V and 5 bases at J, with 13 bases between. Germline V lookup: CDR1 MNHEY, CDR2 SMNVEV (reference sequence). The CDR3 sequence is 14 residues long. The CDR3 sequence: CASSFRGEGTEAFF. In nucleotides, the CDR3 is TGTGCCAGCAGTTTTAGAGGGGAAGGAACTGAAGCTTTCTTT.

This chain joins TRBV13 and TRBJ2-3, with a possible D match to TRBD2 (6 bases). CDR3 length equals 15 residues. Trimming shortened V by 4 bases and J by 7 bases, and 18 bases separated the two germline ends. The V gene's germline CDR1 is PRHDT and CDR2 FYEKMQ (reference sequence). Here the CDR3 DNA reads TGTGCCAGCAGCTACCTAGGGGCGGGAACTTATACGCAGTATTTT. As protein: CASSYLGAGTYTQYF.

The chain couples TRBV4-1 to TRBJ2-7; D is undetermined. The V end lost 0 bases, the J end lost 6 bases, and 9 bases lay between the germline ends. Germline assignment: CDR1 MGHRA and CDR2 YSYEKL. The CDR3 is made up of 13 amino acids. CDR3 region: CASSQDRAREQYF. Here the CDR3 DNA reads TGCGCCAGCAGCCAAGATCGAGCTCGCGAGCAGTACTTC.

V usage is TRBV4-1 and J usage is TRBJ1-1, with 8 bases aligning to TRBD1. The V and J ends lost 3 bases and 6 bases, in that order; junction bases with no gene match: 9. CDR3 size: 15 residues. Germline CDR1 is MGHRA and CDR2 is YSYEKL. The CDR3 DNA sequence: TGCGCCAGCAGCCATCGGACAGGGTCTTTGGCTGAAGCTTTCTTT. Protein sequence: CASSHRTGSLAEAFF.

Written as DNA, the CDR3 is TGTGCCAGCAAGGGAGCCCCAACCTATGGCTACACCTTC. Translation gives CASKGAPTYGYTF. This rearrangement joins TRBV2 to TRBJ1-2; D is ambiguous. V was clipped by 7 bases and J by 4 bases, with 13 bases between them. Germline V gives CDR1 SNHLY, CDR2 FYNNEI. The CDR3 contains 13 residues.

The table lists this clone with a few counts. The rearrangement joins TRBV4-1 to TRBJ2-3; no clear D. CDR3 length: 15 residues. Between the trimmed V and J ends, which lost 4 bases and 4 bases, there was a span of 15 bases. The germline CDR1 and CDR2 sequences are MGHRA and YSYEKL. The chain's CDR3 is CASSPYENYADTQYF. CDR3 sequence (DNA): TGCGCCAGCAGCCCCTACGAAAACTACGCAGATACGCAGTATTTT.

The genes are TRBV10-3 and TRBJ2-3; D gene unclear. Germline values: CDR1 ENHRY, CDR2 SYGVKD. CDR3 size: 12 residues. The CDR3 region is CAMGASTDTQYF. The CDR3 coding sequence is TGTGCTATGGGCGCTAGCACAGATACGCAGTATTTT.

This clone has just one count. The V and J genes are TRBV5-1 and TRBJ2-3; D is perhaps TRBD2 (6 bases). The V gene's germline CDR1 is SGHRS and CDR2 YFSETQ. V dropped 2 bases and J dropped 3 bases, with 19 bases sitting between them. This CDR3 contains 17 residues. The CDR3 nucleotides read TGCGCCAGCAGCTTCCCTCTGGACTATTCTGTAACAGATACGCAGTATTTT. Its translation is CASSFPLDYSVTDTQYF.

The rearrangement links TRBV6-5 to TRBJ2-1; TRBD1 matches 7 bases. Germline V gives CDR1 MNHEY, CDR2 SVGAGI. V was pared by 2 bases and J by 3 bases, with 1 base of the junction left unmatched. CDR3 length: 14 residues. The CDR3 here is CASSYGDSYNEQFF. In nucleotides, the CDR3 is TGTGCCAGCAGTTACGGGGACAGCTACAATGAGCAGTTCTTC.

The rearrangement links TRBV5-4 to TRBJ2-1; D tentatively fits TRBD1 or TRBD2 (5 bases each). Germline assignment: CDR1 SGHNT and CDR2 YYREEE (reference sequence). The CDR3 totals 13 residues. V shed 2 bases and J shed 8 bases, with 11 bases lying between them. In DNA form, the CDR3 reads TGTGCCAGCAGCTTTGGTATGGGGGATGAGCAGTTCTTC. Translated: CASSFGMGDEQFF.

This rearrangement joins TRBV6-1 to TRBJ1-1; no clear D gene. V dropped 5 bases and J dropped 6 bases, with 13 bases sitting between them. The CDR3 has 13 residues. Germline CDR1 MNHNS, CDR2 SASEGT. CDR3 sequence (DNA): TGTGCCAGCAGTACTAACGGGGTAGCTGAAGCTTTCTTT. It is translated as CASSTNGVAEAFF.

This sequence joins TRBV27 and TRBJ1-5; D is possibly TRBD1 (6 bases). Germline V gene data show CDR1 as MNHEY and CDR2 as SMNVEV (reference sequence). V was pared by 6 bases and J by 5 bases, with 14 bases between. The CDR3 is 14 amino acids. For the CDR3, the DNA is TGTGCCAGCAGCCATGGGACACCTGATCAGCCCCAGCATTTT. This translates into CASSHGTPDQPQHF.

In DNA, the CDR3 is TGCGCCAGCAGTGAGTCGAGGGGGAGGAAGGGCCATGGCTACACCTTC. Residues: CASSESRGRKGHGYTF. The chain couples TRBV10-1 to TRBJ1-2, with a tentative D call TRBD1 (6 bases). The CDR3 sequence is 16 residues long. CDR1 is WNHNN and CDR2 is SYGVQD in the germline V gene (reference sequence). Deletions cut 0 bases from V and 6 bases from J, with 17 bases between.

This chain uses TRBV11-2 with TRBJ2-5; D is possibly TRBD1 (6 bases). The DNA end is more similar to TRBJ2-7, so the J call may be wrong. The germline gives CDR1 SGHAT, CDR2 FQNNGV. The CDR3 is 14 amino acids. Here the CDR3 reads CASRYSGQDYEQYF. The CDR3, as DNA: TGTGCCAGCAGGTACTCGGGACAAGACTACGAGCAGTACTTC.

The V and J genes are TRBV6-1 and TRBJ2-1, with 8 bases that match TRBD2. The CDR3 runs 15 residues. V shed 7 bases and J 4 bases; nucleotides not matched to a gene: 9. Germline CDR1 MNHNS, CDR2 SASEGT. This CDR3 is CASNPPSGGYNEQFF. CDR3 in DNA: TGTGCCAGCAACCCACCCAGCGGGGGTTACAATGAGCAGTTCTTC.

The chain links TRBV30 to TRBJ2-5; 9 bases fit TRBD1. The CDR3 runs to 14 residues. Germline CDR1 reads GTSNPN; CDR2 reads SVGIG (reference sequence). Trimming at V came to 2 bases and at J to 5 bases, leaving 6 bases not matched to a gene. DNA for the CDR3: TGTGCCTGGAGTCCGGGACAGGGATACGAGACCCAGTACTTC. Amino acids: CAWSPGQGYETQYF.

This chain links TRBV11-3 with TRBJ2-1; 7 bases align to TRBD2. CDR1 and CDR2 (germline): SGHNT, YENEEA. The CDR3 totals 14 residues. V lost 5 bases to trimming and J lost 8 bases; unmatched junction nucleotides: 9. CDR3: CASSIDRGGDEQFF. The CDR3 nucleotides are TGTGCCAGCAGCATCGACCGTGGGGGGGATGAGCAGTTCTTC.

The CDR3 is CASSLEPYSSYEQYF. In DNA form, the CDR3 reads TGTGCCAGCAGCTTAGAACCGTACAGCTCCTACGAGCAGTACTTC. The gene calls are TRBV11-3 and TRBJ2-7; D is unclear. The CDR3 has 15 residues. Germline CDR1 reads SGHNT; CDR2 reads YENEEA. V was cut by 0 bases and J by 0 bases, with 9 bases left in between.

The chain joins TRBV11-3 to TRBJ2-2, with 8 bases fitting TRBD2. Unmatched junction bases numbered 4, after V lost 3 bases and J lost 4 bases. This CDR3 has 15 amino acids. Germline V gene sequence: CDR1 SGHNT, CDR2 YENEEA. The CDR3 DNA reads as TGTGCCAGCAGCTTCGGCGGGAGGAGCACCGGGGAGCTGTTTTTT. Encoded protein: CASSFGGRSTGELFF. Filled out from reference TRBV11-3 and TRBJ2-2, the complete variable domain reads EAGVVQSPRYKIIEKKQPVAFWCNPISGHNTLYWYLQNLGQGPELLIRYENEEAVDDSQLPKDRFSAERLKGVDSTLKIQPAELGDSAVYLCASSFGGRSTGELFFGEGSRLTVL.

Only one count was recorded for this clone. This sequence joins TRBV15 and TRBJ1-5; D is undetermined. The germline V gene has CDR1 LNHNV and CDR2 YYDKDF (reference sequence). The CDR3 runs 16 residues. Trimming took off 3 bases at V and 0 bases at J, with 12 bases between the two ends. CDR3 amino acids: CATSSFDRYSNQPQHF. Here the CDR3 DNA reads TGTGCCACCAGCAGTTTTGACCGATATAGCAATCAGCCCCAGCATTTT. Together with reference TRBV15 and TRBJ1-5, the CDR3 gives the full variable domain: DAMVIQNPRYQVTQFGKPVTLSCSQTLNHNVMYWYQQKSSQAPKLLFHYYDKDFNNEADTPDNFQSRRPNTSFCFLDIRSPGLGDTAMYLCATSSFDRYSNQPQHFGDGTRLSIL.

The gene calls are TRBV7-9 and TRBJ2-1, with 10 bases that match TRBD2. J was trimmed by 4 bases and V by 5 bases; bases with no gene match: 5. The CDR3 runs 15 residues. Per the germline V gene, CDR1 is SEHNR and CDR2 is FQNEAQ (reference sequence). The CDR3 DNA is TGTGCCAGCAGCCCCCGGACTAGCGGTTACAATGAGCAGTTCTTC. Residues: CASSPRTSGYNEQFF.

V is TRBV7-9 and J is TRBJ1-2, with D possibly being TRBD1 (5 bases). Looked up from germline, CDR1 is SEHNR and CDR2 is FQNEAQ (reference sequence). The CDR3 has 15 residues. With 1 base removed from V and 1 base from J, the gap between germline ends came to 10 bases. CDR3 sequence (DNA): TGTGCCAGCAGCTTAGACCCAGGGAGTAACTATGGCTACACCTTC. The encoded protein is CASSLDPGSNYGYTF.

This chain connects TRBV4-1 to TRBJ2-3; 12 bases line up with TRBD1. The V segment lost 0 bases and the J segment 4 bases; nucleotides outside the gene matches: 5. This CDR3 is 17 amino acids long. Germline V CDR1 and CDR2: MGHRA, YSYEKL. CDR3 protein: CASSQEVGQGAADTQYF. The CDR3 DNA is TGCGCCAGCAGCCAAGAGGTGGGACAGGGGGCCGCAGATACGCAGTATTTT.

The V and J genes are TRBV19 and TRBJ1-1, with 8 bases identical to TRBD1. The CDR3 contains 13 residues. Germline V CDR1 and CDR2: LNHDA, SQIVND (reference sequence). Losses at the gene ends were 8 bases for V and 4 bases for J; bases not matched to a gene: 6. The chain's CDR3 is CASGQGGGTEAFF. CDR3 coding DNA: TGTGCCAGTGGACAGGGAGGGGGCACTGAAGCTTTCTTT.

The chain recombines TRBV25-1 with TRBJ1-2; perhaps TRBD1 as D (5 bases). The CDR3 sequence is 12 residues long. The V gene's germline CDR1 is MGHDK and CDR2 SYGVNS. Between the trimmed V and J ends, which lost 8 bases and 6 bases, there was a span of 13 bases. The CDR3 loop is CASGGPPDGYTF. DNA of the CDR3: TGTGCCAGCGGGGGACCGCCCGATGGCTACACCTTC.

The J gene is TRBJ2-5, the V gene TRBV7-9; D unresolved. The CDR3 length is 13 residues. Deletions cut 3 bases from V and 2 bases from J, with 7 bases between. Germline V gives CDR1 SEHNR, CDR2 FQNEAQ (reference sequence). CDR3 loop: CASSFGLQETQYF. The CDR3, as DNA: TGTGCCAGCAGCTTCGGCCTACAAGAGACCCAGTACTTC.

This CDR3 is CASSDPAGLDTEAFF. The CDR3 region has the DNA TGTGCCAGCAGTGACCCCGCAGGGCTGGACACTGAAGCTTTCTTT. V is TRBV25-1 and J is TRBJ1-1; possibly TRBD1 for D (5 bases). The CDR3 covers 15 residues. Trimming cost V 3 bases and J 3 bases, with 14 bases left between them. The germline V gene encodes CDR1 MGHDK and CDR2 SYGVNS.

The J gene is TRBJ1-1, the V gene TRBV4-2, with unresolved D. From germline, CDR1 is LGHNA and CDR2 YNFKEQ. The V and J ends lost 1 base and 9 bases respectively, with 9 bases between them. This CDR3 has 12 amino acids. The CDR3, as DNA: TGTGCCAGCAGCCAAGGGGGTTTGCAAGCTTTCTTT. Translation gives CASSQGGLQAFF.